These 13 T cell receptor beta chains were sequenced from one sample in a study of blood T cell repertoires in COVID-19. The data were produced by immunoSEQ multiplex PCR, yet TCRdb's version contains in-frame clones alone and is incomplete. This table holds more than 50,000 clones, 75% to 90% found once. Material: peripheral blood. These receptors all come from a human donor in a cohort sampled during active COVID-19.

J is TRBJ2-3 and V is TRBV7-9, with TRBD2 as a possible D gene (5 bases). Between the trimmed V and J ends, which lost 5 bases and 5 bases, there was a span of 17 bases. CDR3 length equals 15 residues. In germline, CDR1 is SEHNR, CDR2 FQNEAQ (reference sequence). CDR3 loop: CASSLRSGVLDTQYF. DNA for the CDR3: TGTGCCAGCAGCCTAAGGTCCGGGGTCTTAGATACGCAGTATTTT.

This rearrangement joins TRBV28 to TRBJ2-1, with a tentative D call TRBD1 (6 bases). V was trimmed by 7 bases and J by 2 bases, leaving 15 bases between them. The V gene's germline CDR1 is MDHEN and CDR2 SYDVKM. The CDR3 runs to 15 residues. The CDR3 DNA follows: TGTGCCAGCAATCCTTCAGGGGTTACCTACAATGAGCAGTTCTTC. It yields the protein CASNPSGVTYNEQFF.

The rearrangement links TRBV12-5 to TRBJ2-7, with D possibly matching TRBD1 (6 bases). In germline, CDR1 is LGHNT, CDR2 FRNRAP. The CDR3 is made up of 14 amino acids. V dropped 5 bases and J dropped 5 bases, with 16 bases sitting between them. The CDR3 DNA sequence: TGTGCTAGTGGTGGGCAGGGGCCAGGGGACGAGCAGTACTTC. This encodes CASGGQGPGDEQYF.

The J gene is TRBJ1-4, the V gene TRBV30, with 11 bases lining up with TRBD1. The CDR3 runs 14 residues. CDR1 is GTSNPN and CDR2 is SVGIG in the germline V gene (reference sequence). V was pared by 5 bases and J by 3 bases, with 2 bases of the junction left unmatched. CDR3: CAWGTGGPNEKLFF. In DNA form, the CDR3 reads TGTGCCTGGGGGACAGGGGGGCCTAATGAAAAACTGTTTTTT.

The chain couples TRBV2 to TRBJ2-4; no definite D call. The CDR3 runs 14 residues. From germline, CDR1 is SNHLY and CDR2 FYNNEI. V shed 6 bases and J shed 1 base, with 10 bases lying between them. The CDR3 protein is CASSIYTAKNIQYF. CDR3 DNA sequence: TGTGCCAGCAGCATATACACGGCCAAAAACATTCAGTACTTC.

About this clone itself: The same CDR3 is also encoded by other DNA sequences in this sample. The chain couples TRBV6-1 to TRBJ2-1; D uncertain. The CDR3 has 15 residues. Germline CDR1 reads MNHNS; CDR2 reads SASEGT. Trimming removed 2 bases from V and 1 base from J, with 9 bases in between. The CDR3 DNA sequence: TGTGCCAGCAGTGAAACTGGCGGTTCCTACAATGAGCAGTTCTTC. Amino acid sequence: CASSETGGSYNEQFF.

This clone was seen only once. In nucleotides, the CDR3 is TGTGCCATCAGTGAGTCAGGGGGCAATCAGCCCCAGCATTTT. It codes for CAISESGGNQPQHF. This rearrangement joins TRBV10-3 to TRBJ1-5; D might be TRBD1 (5 bases). Germline lookup yields CDR1 ENHRY and CDR2 SYGVKD. This CDR3 comprises 14 residues. With 0 bases removed from V and 2 bases from J, the gap between germline ends came to 5 bases.

This clone was counted a single time. The chain links TRBV2 to TRBJ2-6; D is possibly TRBD1 (5 bases). This CDR3 has 22 amino acids. CDR1 is SNHLY, CDR2 FYNNEI, per germline. V lost 3 bases and J lost 1, with 28 bases in between. CDR3 sequence reads: CASSDQLNSLPGAVSGANVLTF. DNA for the CDR3: TGTGCCAGCAGTGATCAACTCAACAGTTTACCTGGGGCTGTATCTGGGGCCAACGTCCTGACTTTC.

The chain is built from TRBV11-2 and TRBJ2-3, with 14 positions matching TRBD2. Germline V gene lookup returns CDR1 SGHAT and CDR2 FQNNGV. This CDR3 comprises 17 residues. The J segment lost 2 bases and the V segment lost 1 base, leaving 2 bases of the junction unmatched. The CDR3, as DNA: TGTGCCAGCAGCTTAGGACTAGCGGGGGGGAACACAGATACGCAGTATTTT. This sequence encodes CASSLGLAGGNTDTQYF.

The rearrangement links TRBV7-8 to TRBJ1-1, with D possibly being TRBD1 (6 bases). The CDR3 covers 17 residues. Germline lookup yields CDR1 SGHVS and CDR2 FQNEAQ. Trimming shortened V by 5 bases and J by 2 bases, and 21 bases separated the two germline ends. The CDR3, as DNA: TGTGCCAGCAGCAAGCTGACAGGCGGAACCTTAAACACTGAAGCTTTCTTT. Translation gives CASSKLTGGTLNTEAFF. The full variable domain, completed using reference TRBV7-8 and TRBJ1-1, is GAGVSQSPRYKVAKRGQDVALRCDPISGHVSLFWYQQALGQGPEFLTYFQNEAQLDKSGLPSDRFFAERPEGSVSTLKIQRTQQEDSAVYLCASSKLTGGTLNTEAFFGQGTRLTVV.

This clone has just a few counts. This chain links TRBV10-1 with TRBJ1-5, with D uncertain. Trimming took 8 bases from V and 4 from J, leaving 9 bases between them. Looked up from germline, CDR1 is WNHNN and CDR2 is SYGVQD (reference sequence). The CDR3 is 12 amino acids. CDR3: CASLPGNQPQHF. CDR3 sequence (DNA): TGCGCCAGCCTCCCGGGGAATCAGCCCCAGCATTTT.

V is TRBV2 and J is TRBJ2-1; weak D call: TRBD1 (6 bases). The CDR3 totals 15 residues. V shed 5 bases and J shed 0 bases, with 11 bases lying between them. The germline gives CDR1 SNHLY, CDR2 FYNNEI. CDR3 in amino acids: CASSYDRSSYNEQFF. For the CDR3, the DNA is TGTGCCAGCAGTTATGACAGGAGCTCCTACAATGAGCAGTTCTTC.

This clone was counted a few times. This rearrangement joins TRBV28 to TRBJ2-1; 9 bases are shared with TRBD2. This CDR3 comprises 12 residues. Germline V CDR1 and CDR2: MDHEN, SYDVKM. The ends lost 5 bases at V and 9 bases at J; junction bases unmatched: 2. The CDR3 DNA sequence: TGTGCCAGCAGTCAACTAGCGGGTGAGCAGTTCTTC. Translated: CASSQLAGEQFF.